What follows describes a single T cell receptor (beta chain). The specificity of this receptor is unknown. No much larger clonotype is one base removed from it; base qualities were not supplied. Receptor amplification or capture employed 5' RACE. The data were produced on an Illumina HiSeq 2000. Template switching introduced a universal primer binding site; the final cDNA contained a unique molecular identifier, enabling accurate counting of TCR cDNA molecules. Specific primers in the conserved constant-segment region were used to synthesize first-strand cDNA for TCR alpha and beta chains. Each cDNA library was double barcoded, with a SMART-Mk sample barcode plus Illumina barcodes, to control for contamination. TruSeq adapter sequences and Illumina sample barcodes were added in two successive PCR steps. The TCR alpha and beta cDNA libraries were sequenced on the Illumina HiSeq platform using custom primers. In the authors' own workflow: Raw reads were processed with MiGEC to extract unique molecular identifiers, and MiXCR was used to determine CDR3 positions. Recombination models were inferred per individual with the repgenHMM and IGoR tools using an EM algorithm. Shared clonotypes were analyzed with the tcR package in R, and sharing was normalized by the product of cloneset sizes. Out-of-frame nonproductive sequences were analyzed to study raw recombination free of thymic and clonal selection effects. The public reads were quality trimmed at Q25 with fastp and then assembled into clones with MiXCR by TCRdb, keeping productive beta chains. Each entry merges the rows of one CDR3 protein and shows their most common DNA and genes. The V and J calls here are based on TCRdb, not the publication. Within this sample are a few hundred thousand distinct CDR3 sequences, with more than 9% of them counted one time only. The ten biggest clones cover just over 7% of the sample.

This record belongs to a study of identical twins (dated by TCRdb to about 2016). Context from the whole study: TCR alpha and beta repertoires from monozygotic twins, unrelated adults of various ages and cord blood were deep-sequenced to test whether fetal clonotypes persist. To rule out contamination, replicate twin experiments were performed at different times with different library preparation protocols.

Every donor was a healthy Caucasian. Three pairs of female monozygotic twins, all aged about 18 to 30 years, were included in the twin cohort. CD4+ and CD8+ T cell populations were isolated with positive isolation kits from Invitrogen. Beyond this particular receptor, the publication reports: Out-of-frame TCR alpha sharing in monozygotic twins was systematically underestimated by recombination models, whereas sharing between unrelated individuals was in agreement with the recombination models. Invariant T cells such as MAIT and iNKT could partly confound zero-insertion analyses, though diverse VJ usage argued against this for most clonotypes. Abundant cord blood beta clonotypes had fewer insertions, young adult naive repertoires showed a similar but weaker trend, and memory repertoires showed no such trend. Compared with coincidental sharing between unrelated individuals, out-of-frame TCR alpha sequences shared between twins had an excess of sequences with low generation probability. Conclusions relied on cross-sectional statistical analysis, since the same donors could not be followed over many years. In beta out-of-frame sequences, excess twin sharing was weaker, because having fewer shared sequences lowered the signal-to-noise ratio.

The CDR3 goes from the cysteine to the phenylalanine over 15 residues. Of the read, only the CDR3 DNA is kept; its 45 bases are in frame from base 1. V is cut by 1 base and J by 6 bases, and the space between the germline ends is 12 bases. The germline V gene encodes CDR1 SGHVS and CDR2 FQNEAQ. The same specimen was also included in a second study, on yellow fever vaccine responses in identical twins. From the second report: The authors reported that the T cell response to vaccination in identical twins appeared partly convergent and partly personalized. The study precisely tracked vaccine-responding T cell clones in identical twins.

The sequence was collected from a woman younger than 30 in good health. The chain joins TRBV7-8 to TRBJ2-2, with the D segment identity uncertain. Sequencing was done on a sample of CD8+ T cells sorted from blood. CDR3 sequence: CASSLGVGFAGELFF. In nucleotides, the sequence is TGTGCCAGCAGCTTAGGAGTAGGTTTTGCCGGGGAGCTGTTTTTT.